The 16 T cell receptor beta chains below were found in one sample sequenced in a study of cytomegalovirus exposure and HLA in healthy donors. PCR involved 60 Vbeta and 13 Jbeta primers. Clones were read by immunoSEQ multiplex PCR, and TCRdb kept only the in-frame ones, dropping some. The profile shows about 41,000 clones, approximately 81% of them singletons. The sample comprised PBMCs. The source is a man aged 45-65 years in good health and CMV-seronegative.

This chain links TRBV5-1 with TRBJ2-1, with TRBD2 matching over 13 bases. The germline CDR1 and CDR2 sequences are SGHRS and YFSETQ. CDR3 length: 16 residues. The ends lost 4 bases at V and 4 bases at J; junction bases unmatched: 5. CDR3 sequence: CASSGTSGGAYNEQFF. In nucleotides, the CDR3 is TGCGCCAGCAGCGGAACTAGCGGGGGGGCTTACAATGAGCAGTTCTTC.

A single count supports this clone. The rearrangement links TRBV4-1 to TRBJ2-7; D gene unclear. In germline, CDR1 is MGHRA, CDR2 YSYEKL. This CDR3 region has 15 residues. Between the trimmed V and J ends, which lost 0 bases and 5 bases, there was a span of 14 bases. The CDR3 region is CASSQESSGIHEQYF. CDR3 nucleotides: TGCGCCAGCAGCCAAGAGTCCTCGGGTATTCACGAGCAGTACTTC.

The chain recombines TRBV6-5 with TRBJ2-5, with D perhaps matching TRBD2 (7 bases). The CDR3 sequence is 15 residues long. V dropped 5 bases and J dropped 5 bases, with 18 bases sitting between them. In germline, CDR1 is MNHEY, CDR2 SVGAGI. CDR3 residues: CASSNRGGRVETQYF. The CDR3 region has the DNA TGTGCCAGCAGTAATCGCGGGGGCCGGGTGGAGACCCAGTACTTC.

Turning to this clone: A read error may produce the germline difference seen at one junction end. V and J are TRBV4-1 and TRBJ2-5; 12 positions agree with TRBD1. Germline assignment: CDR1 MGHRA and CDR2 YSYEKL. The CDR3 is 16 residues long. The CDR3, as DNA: TGCGCCACCAGCCAGTCCGGGACAGGGGGCTGGGAGACCCAGTACTTC. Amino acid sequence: CATSQSGTGGWETQYF.

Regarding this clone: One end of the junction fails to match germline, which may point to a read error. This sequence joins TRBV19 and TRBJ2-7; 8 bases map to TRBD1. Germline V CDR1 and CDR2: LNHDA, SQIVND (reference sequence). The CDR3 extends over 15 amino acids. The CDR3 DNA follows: TGTGCCAGTAGTAGGACAGGGACGTTCTCCAACGAGCAGTACTTC. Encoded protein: CASSRTGTFSNEQYF.

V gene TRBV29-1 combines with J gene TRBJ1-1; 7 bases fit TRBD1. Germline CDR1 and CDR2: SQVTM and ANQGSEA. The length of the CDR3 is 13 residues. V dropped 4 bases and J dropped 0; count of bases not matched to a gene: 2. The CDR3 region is CSVGGTVNTEAFF. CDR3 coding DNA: TGCAGCGTTGGCGGGACAGTGAACACTGAAGCTTTCTTT.

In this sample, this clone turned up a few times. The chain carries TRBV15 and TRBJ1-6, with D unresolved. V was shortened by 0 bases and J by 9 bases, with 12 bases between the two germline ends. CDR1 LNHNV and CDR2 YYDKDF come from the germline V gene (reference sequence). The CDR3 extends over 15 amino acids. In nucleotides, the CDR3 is TGTGCCACCAGCAGAGATCCTGCGGCGAGTTCACCCCTCCACTTT. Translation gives CATSRDPAASSPLHF.

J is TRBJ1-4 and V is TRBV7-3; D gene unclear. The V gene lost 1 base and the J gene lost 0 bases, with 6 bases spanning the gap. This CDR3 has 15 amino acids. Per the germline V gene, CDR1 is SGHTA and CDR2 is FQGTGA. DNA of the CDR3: TGTGCCAGCAGCTTAAGTTCAGCAACTAATGAAAAACTGTTTTTT. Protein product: CASSLSSATNEKLFF.

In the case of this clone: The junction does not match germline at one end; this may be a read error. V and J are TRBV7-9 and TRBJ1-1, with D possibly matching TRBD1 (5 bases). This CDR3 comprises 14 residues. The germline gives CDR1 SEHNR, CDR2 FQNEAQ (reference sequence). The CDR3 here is CSSRKTDSNTEAFF. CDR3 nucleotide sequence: TGTTCCAGCCGGAAGACAGACTCGAACACTGAAGCTTTCTTT. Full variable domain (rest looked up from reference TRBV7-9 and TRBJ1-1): DTGVSQNPRHKITKRGQNVTFRCDPISEHNRLYWYRQTLGQGPEFLTYFQNEAQLEKSRLLSDRFSAERPKGSFSTLEIQRTEQGDSAMYLCSSRKTDSNTEAFFGQGTRLTVV.

The CDR3 loop is CASSLQGDYEQYF. The CDR3 nucleotides are TGTGCCAGCAGCTTACAGGGTGACTACGAGCAGTACTTC. The chain recombines TRBV7-9 with TRBJ2-7; D might be TRBD1 (5 bases). The germline V gene has CDR1 SEHNR and CDR2 FQNEAQ (reference sequence). Trimming left V 2 bases short and J 3 bases short, with 8 bases between. The CDR3 totals 13 residues.

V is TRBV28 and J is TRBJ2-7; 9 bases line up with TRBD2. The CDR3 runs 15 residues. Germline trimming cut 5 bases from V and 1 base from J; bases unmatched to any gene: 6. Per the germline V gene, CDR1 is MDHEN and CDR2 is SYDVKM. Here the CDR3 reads CASSEWREGSYEQYF. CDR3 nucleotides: TGTGCCAGCAGTGAGTGGCGGGAGGGGTCCTACGAGCAGTACTTC.

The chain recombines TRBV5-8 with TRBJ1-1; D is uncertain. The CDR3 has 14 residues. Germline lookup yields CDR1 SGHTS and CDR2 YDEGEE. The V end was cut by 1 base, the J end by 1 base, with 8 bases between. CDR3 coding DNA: TGTGCCAGCAGCTTGATGCGGGGGAACACTGAAGCTTTCTTT. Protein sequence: CASSLMRGNTEAFF.

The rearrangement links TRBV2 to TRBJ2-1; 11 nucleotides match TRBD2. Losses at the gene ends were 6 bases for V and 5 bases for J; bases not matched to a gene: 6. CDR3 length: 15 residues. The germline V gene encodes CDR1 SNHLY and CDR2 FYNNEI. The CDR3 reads CASRATSGRNNEQFF. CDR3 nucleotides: TGTGCCAGCAGAGCCACTAGCGGGAGAAACAATGAGCAGTTCTTC.

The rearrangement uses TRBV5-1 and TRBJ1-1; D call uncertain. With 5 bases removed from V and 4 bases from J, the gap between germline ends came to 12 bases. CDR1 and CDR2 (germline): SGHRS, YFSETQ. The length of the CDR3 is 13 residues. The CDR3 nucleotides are TGCGCCAGCAGTCCGGTGTTGAGCACTGAAGCTTTCTTT. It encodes CASSPVLSTEAFF.

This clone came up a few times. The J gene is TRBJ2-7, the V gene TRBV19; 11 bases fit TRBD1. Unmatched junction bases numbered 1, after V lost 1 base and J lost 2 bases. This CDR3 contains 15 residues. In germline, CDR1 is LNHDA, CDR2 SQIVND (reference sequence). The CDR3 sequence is CASSIGGQGAYEQYF. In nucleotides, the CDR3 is TGTGCCAGTAGTATAGGGGGACAGGGGGCCTACGAGCAGTACTTC. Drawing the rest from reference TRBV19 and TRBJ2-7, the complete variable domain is DGGITQSPKYLFRKEGQNVTLSCEQNLNHDAMYWYRQDPGQGLRLIYYSQIVNDFQKGDIAEGYSVSREKKESFPLTVTSAQKNPTAFYLCASSIGGQGAYEQYFGPGTRLTVT.

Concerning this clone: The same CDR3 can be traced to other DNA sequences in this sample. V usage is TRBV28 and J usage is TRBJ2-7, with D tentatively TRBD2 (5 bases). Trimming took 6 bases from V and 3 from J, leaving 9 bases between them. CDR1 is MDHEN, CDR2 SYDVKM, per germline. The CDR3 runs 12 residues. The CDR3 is CASRGLVYEQYF. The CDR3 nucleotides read TGTGCCAGCAGAGGACTCGTCTACGAGCAGTACTTC.